The T cell receptor (beta chain) under discussion was sequenced for a study of molecular identifiers for immune sequencing clone quantification. The ends were cut back, 3 bases at V and 5 bases at J, with 10 bases in the middle. The CDR3 runs to 13 residues. Study-level results: Effector cells had over 98% of their molecules in clones above 20 RNA copies, while naive cells had under 1%.

From the PCR reads, TCRdb called clonotypes with MiXCR, one entry per CDR3 protein. The sample records 35,000 to 45,000 distinct CDR3 sequences, roughly 20% being singletons. For naive CD8 T cells, sorting used the CD8+CD4-CCR7+CD45RA+ phenotype. This clonotype was seen many times. Its cognate antigen is unknown. The chain combines TRBV12-3 or TRBV12-4 with TRBJ2-5, with D perhaps matching TRBD1 (6 bases). This clonotype originated in a human donor in good health. Some libraries in this study had Jurkat cell RNA spiked in. The material sequenced was naive CD8+ T cells from blood, with Jurkat cell RNA spiked in. Described subset: FACS-sorted CD8+CD4-CCR7+CD45RA+ naive T cells. The CDR3 here is CASSFPGVETQYF. DNA for the CDR3: TGTGCCAGCAGTTTCCCAGGGGTTGAGACCCAGTACTTC.